These T cell receptor beta chains were read from a single sample in a study of shared clonotypes between healthy human individuals. Assay: immunoSEQ multiplex PCR; the TCRdb copy retains only in-frame clones and omits some. The data hold roughly 500,000 clones, with approximately 79% observed a single time. Material: PBMCs. The source is a woman aged 40 to 50 in good health. Some clones in this sample may be carry-over from other donors' samples. CDR3s include the opening cysteine and the closing phenylalanine or tryptophan. A D gene is named only where the DNA matches it firmly. Clone sizes are given selectively: once, few, many, or a class where the clone is expanded.

v_gene: TRBV5-1; abundance: once; d_gene: .; j_gene: TRBJ1-1; CDR3nt: TGCGCCAGCAGCACATCCTTCAGGGGGAACACTGAAGCTTTCTTT; CDR3aa: CASSTSFRGNTEAFF
v_gene: TRBV5-1; abundance: once; d_gene: .; j_gene: TRBJ2-6; CDR3nt: TGCGCCAGCAGCTTGGCCGGGAGCTCTGGGGCCAACGTCCTGACTTTC; CDR3aa: CASSLAGSSGANVLTF
v_gene: TRBV14; abundance: few; d_gene: .; j_gene: TRBJ1-3; CDR3nt: TGTGCCAGCAGCCACTACTCGGGCGGAAACACCATATATTTT; CDR3aa: CASSHYSGGNTIYF
v_gene: TRBV28; abundance: .; d_gene: .; j_gene: TRBJ2-6; CDR3nt: TGTGCCAGCAGTTGGGGAAACTCTGGGGCCAACGTCCTGACTTTC; CDR3aa: CASSWGNSGANVLTF
v_gene: TRBV9; abundance: .; d_gene: TRBD2; j_gene: TRBJ2-7; CDR3nt: TGTGCCAGCAGCCCAGGGACTAGCGGGAGTGTATCCTACGAGCAGTACTTC; CDR3aa: CASSPGTSGSVSYEQYF
v_gene: TRBV11-2; abundance: .; d_gene: .; j_gene: TRBJ1-1; CDR3nt: TGTGCCAGCAGCTTAGGTGCAGGGCGTACTGAAGCTTTCTTT; CDR3aa: CASSLGAGRTEAFF
v_gene: TRBV7-6; abundance: .; d_gene: .; j_gene: TRBJ2-1; CDR3nt: TGTGCCAGCAGCTTAGCGGTCGGGTATGAGCAGTTCTTC; CDR3aa: CASSLAVGYEQFF
v_gene: TRBV4-3; abundance: .; d_gene: TRBD2; j_gene: TRBJ2-7; CDR3nt: TGCGCCAGCAGCCAAGAAAGACTAGCGGGATCCTACGAGCAGTACTTC; CDR3aa: CASSQERLAGSYEQYF
v_gene: TRBV5-1; abundance: .; d_gene: .; j_gene: TRBJ2-7; CDR3nt: TGCGCCAGCAGCCTTCAACCCCCCCCCTACGAGCAGTACTTC; CDR3aa: CASSLQPPPYEQYF
v_gene: TRBV19; abundance: .; d_gene: .; j_gene: TRBJ2-2; CDR3nt: TGTGCCAGTAGGGACTTCCCGAGATCCGCCGGGGAGCTGTTTTTT; CDR3aa: CASRDFPRSAGELFF
v_gene: TRBV5-1; abundance: few; d_gene: .; j_gene: TRBJ2-2; CDR3nt: TGCGCCAGCAGCTCGCAGGAGGGCGAGGGCACCGGGGAGCTGTTTTTT; CDR3aa: CASSSQEGEGTGELFF
v_gene: TRBV5-1; abundance: once; d_gene: TRBD1; j_gene: TRBJ2-7; CDR3nt: TGCGCCAGCAGCGACACCGGGACAGGGCTGATTGAGCAGTACTTC; CDR3aa: CASSDTGTGLIEQYF
v_gene: TRBV28; abundance: .; d_gene: .; j_gene: TRBJ1-2; CDR3nt: TGTGCCAGCAGTTTATTAGGCATTAACTATGGCTACACCTTC; CDR3aa: CASSLLGINYGYTF
v_gene: TRBV6-4; abundance: few; d_gene: .; j_gene: TRBJ2-2; CDR3nt: TGTGCCAGCAGTGACTCGTTGAGGACCGGGGAGCTGTTTTTT; CDR3aa: CASSDSLRTGELFF